This entry describes one TCR beta chain. Germline CDR1 SQVTM, CDR2 ANQGSEA. V was pared by 3 bases and J by 5 bases, with 16 bases between. The CDR3 is made up of 14 amino acids. The data derive from a study of blood T cell repertoires in COVID-19. Patients in Seattle were enrolled during active infection, then followed longitudinally. Here immunoSEQ multiplex PCR was the method, and the copy in TCRdb shows in-frame clones only, minus some. In the table there are roughly 170,000 clones, approximately 79% of which are singletons. The sample was peripheral blood. The chain joins TRBV29-1 to TRBJ2-5; the D gene is possibly TRBD2 (5 bases). The source is a woman in her sixties with COVID-19, enrolled during active disease. The CDR3 spells CSVESSPGSETQYF. The DNA of the CDR3 is TGCAGCGTTGAGTCGTCTCCGGGGTCGGAGACCCAGTACTTC. The full variable domain, with the rest looked up from reference TRBV29-1 and TRBJ2-5, is SAVISQKPSRDICQRGTSLTIQCQVDSQVTMMFWYRQQPGQSLTLIATANQGSEATYESGFVIDKFPISRPNLTFSTLTVSNMSPEDSSIYLCSVESSPGSETQYFGPGTRLLVL.